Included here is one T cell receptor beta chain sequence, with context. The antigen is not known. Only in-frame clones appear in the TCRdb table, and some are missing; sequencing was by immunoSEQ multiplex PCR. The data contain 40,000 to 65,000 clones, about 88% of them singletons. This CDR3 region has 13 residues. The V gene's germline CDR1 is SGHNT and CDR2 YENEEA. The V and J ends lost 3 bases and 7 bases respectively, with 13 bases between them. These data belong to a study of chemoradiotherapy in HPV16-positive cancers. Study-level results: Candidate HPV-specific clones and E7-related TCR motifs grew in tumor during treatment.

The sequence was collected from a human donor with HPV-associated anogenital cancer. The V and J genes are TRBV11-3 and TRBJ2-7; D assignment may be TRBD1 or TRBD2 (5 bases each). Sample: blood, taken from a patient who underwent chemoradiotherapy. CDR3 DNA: TGTGCCAGCAGCTTCCAGGGTCCGGGGGAGCAGTACTTC. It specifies CASSFQGPGEQYF.